This entry is about one T cell receptor (beta chain). The antigen remains undetermined. The data originate from a study of cytomegalovirus exposure and HLA in healthy donors. In germline, CDR1 is MNHNY, CDR2 SVGAGI (reference sequence). V lost 7 bases, J lost 0 bases, and 7 bases lay in between. The CDR3 totals 13 residues. Study conclusions and caveats: CMV serostatus was the sole immune exposure data available. Using the classifier, cytomegalovirus status was reportedly diagnosed with high specificity and sensitivity. What a later analysis reportedly showed was that an Asian-associated ancestry cluster had fewer N-insertions than the approximately 700-donor mean.

The primer mix had 60 Vbeta and 13 Jbeta primers. Measured with immunoSEQ multiplex PCR; TCRdb has only the in-frame clones, and not every one. The top ten clones hold approximately 2.8% of a sample with 150,000 or so clones, 76% of them seen once. This receptor was obtained from a male donor in good health and CMV-seronegative. Specimen: PBMCs. The chain uses TRBV6-6 and TRBJ1-3, with no clear D. CDR3 nucleotide sequence: TGTGCCAGCATCGGGTACTCTGGAAACACCATATATTTT. The encoded protein is CASIGYSGNTIYF.